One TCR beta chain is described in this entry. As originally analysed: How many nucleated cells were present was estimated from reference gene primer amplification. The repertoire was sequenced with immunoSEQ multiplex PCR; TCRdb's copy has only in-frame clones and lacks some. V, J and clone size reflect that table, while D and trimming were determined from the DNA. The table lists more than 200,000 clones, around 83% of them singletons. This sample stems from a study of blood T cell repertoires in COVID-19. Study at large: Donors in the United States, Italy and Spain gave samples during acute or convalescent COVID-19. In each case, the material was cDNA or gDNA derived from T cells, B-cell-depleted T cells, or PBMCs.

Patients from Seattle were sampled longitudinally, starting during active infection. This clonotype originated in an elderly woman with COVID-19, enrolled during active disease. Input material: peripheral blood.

The CDR3 DNA follows: TGTGCCAGCAGTGAATTGGGGGCTCGTCAGCCCCAGCATTTT. It is translated as CASSELGARQPQHF. This chain uses TRBV6-1 with TRBJ1-5; TRBD1 is a possible D gene (6 bases). The germline gives CDR1 MNHNS, CDR2 SASEGT. CDR3 length equals 14 residues. Between the trimmed V and J ends, which lost 2 bases and 6 bases, there was a span of 11 bases.